This T cell receptor beta chain was identified in a study of CD8 T cells in ankylosing spondylitis. The CDR3 has 14 amino acids. The germline V gene has CDR1 LGHDT and CDR2 YNNKEL (reference sequence). Trimming took 3 bases from V and 7 from J; bases not matched to a gene: 7. Note on this clonotype: Its antigen is not identified.

Molecular-barcoded quantitative 5'-RACE produced these TCR beta libraries. MiXCR, applied by TCRdb to the 5' RACE reads, yields one record per CDR3 protein. The sample comprises roughly 36,000 distinct CDR3 sequences, 12% to 15% of which are singletons, and less than 45% rests with the top ten. Study-wide results and limits: Researchers report that disease-linked clones proved CD8+ and relatively rare in peripheral blood. Matched ankylosing spondylitis synovial fluid reportedly showed significant enrichment of disease-linked clones. There were earlier reports of some motif variants in reactive arthritis synovial fluid and blood.

The specimen was blood. The rearrangement links TRBV3-1 to TRBJ1-1; 8 bases fit TRBD1. The TCR comes from a male donor with ankylosing spondylitis or in good health (not recorded which). The CDR3, as DNA: TGTGCCAGCAGCCAGAGGGACAGGCGAAATGAAGCTTTCTTT. Residues: CASSQRDRRNEAFF.